This note documents a single TCR beta chain sequence. The assay was immunoSEQ multiplex PCR, and TCRdb's table has in-frame clones only and misses some. The sample comprises 260,000 or so clones, 65% to 85% of which are singletons, and about 5.7% rests with the top ten. The data derive from a study of blood T cell repertoires in COVID-19. There are 14 residues in the CDR3. V was trimmed by 4 bases and J by 0 bases, leaving 6 bases between them. Per the germline V gene, CDR1 is MNHNY and CDR2 is SVGAGI (reference sequence). The origin of this receptor is a man at least 80 years old with acute or convalescent COVID-19. The chain recombines TRBV6-6 with TRBJ1-4; D not certain. Material for sequencing was peripheral blood. The CDR3 region is CASSSPATNEKLFF. The CDR3 coding sequence is TGTGCCAGCAGTTCACCAGCAACTAATGAAAAACTGTTTTTT.